The T cell receptor (beta chain) described here comes from a study of blood T cells in healthy people across ages (dated by TCRdb to about 2015). In terms of the full investigation: In model experiments, template switching captured about one uniquely barcoded TCR beta cDNA molecule for every two T cells. Age-related changes in TCR beta repertoire diversity were measured in the study by deep sequencing normalized with unique cDNA molecular identifiers. The donors were divided into four age groups: young (average around 17 years), middle-aged (around 37), aged (62) and long-lived (more than 75). To avoid experimental bias, donors of different ages were distributed randomly across sequencing lanes. The study analyzed two additional independent replicas of 1 million unique cDNA reads from the same blood draw for two donors, one aged 18 to 30 and one aged 80 or older. What the work shows at the level of the full study, not this receptor alone: Because donor CMV infection status was unknown, age-related changes in expanded clonotypes were potentially confounded. Estimates of total diversity based on one million sequenced T cells were considered lower bounds and underestimates. Compared with the aged group, more naive CD4+ T cells, fewer expanded clones and increased TCR diversity were shown by the long-lived group, suggesting age selection. Observed TCR beta diversity per million T cells fell roughly linearly with age, and a significant reduction was already apparent by age roughly 41. Because profiling used bulk unsorted PBMCs, naive and antigen-experienced compartments could not be compared conclusively. The percentage of naive T cells measured by flow cytometry correlated strongly with observed TCR beta diversity.

The library relied on 5' RACE. TCRdb shows the sequencer as Illumina HiSeq 2500. A second PCR of 7 to 11 cycles was performed with a sample-barcoded 5' primer and a J-beta primer mix. Each TCR beta cDNA molecule received a unique molecular identifier from a template-switch 5' adaptor carrying 12 random nucleotides. At least 3 million CDR3-containing paired-end reads were obtained from each sample. First-strand cDNA synthesis was performed from all RNA using the Mint cDNA synthesis kit, with priming by a TRBC-specific oligonucleotide. Following uracil-DNA glycosylase treatment, all cDNA underwent a first 18-cycle PCR with the universal primers M1SS and BC2_uni_R. The source study handled its data this way. For normalization, 1 million high-quality reads, each with a distinct molecular identifier, were randomly selected from each sample. Instead of being binned into consensus sequences, reads that shared molecular identifiers were thrown out. CDR3 identification, clonotype clustering and error correction used MiTCR with a Q25 quality threshold and the strictest error-elimination algorithm. A nonparametric unseen species model using Euler transformation provided a lower-bound estimate of total TCR beta diversity. Starting from the raw public reads, TCRdb applied fastp trimming at Q25, assembled clones with MiXCR and retained in-frame beta chains. Rows matching on CDR3 protein sequence are summarized as one entry with the most common DNA and genes. In this record, the V and J calls reflect TCRdb's handling and not the investigators' own analysis. The sample data list 1.5 million to 2 million distinct CDR3 sequences, and about 28% of these were observed just once. The ten biggest clones cover 7.7% of the sample.

Systemically healthy Caucasian individuals from Russia, 35 to 40 in total and aged roughly 6 to 100 years, were included as donors. Around 10 milliliters of peripheral blood were drawn from each donor into EDTA-treated Vacutainer tubes. PBMCs were isolated by Ficoll-Paque density-gradient centrifugation, with at least 7 million obtained per sample. Total RNA, at least 5 micrograms per sample, was extracted from PBMCs with Trizol reagent. The percentages of naive CD45RAhigh/CD27high T cells were determined by flow cytometry on a PBMC aliquot from every donor. With regard to this clonotype: Its antigen is unknown. No much larger clonotype is one base removed from it; base qualities were not supplied.

Taken from cysteine to phenylalanine, the CDR3 has 14 residues. Only the CDR3 region is kept as DNA, spanning 42 bases read in frame from base 1. CDR1 MNHEY and CDR2 SVGAGI were looked up in the germline V gene. V drops 0 bases and J drops 7 bases, leaving 12 bases in between. The source is a woman younger than 45 in good health. Recombination joined TRBV6-5 with TRBJ1-1; the D gene cannot be resolved reliably. The sample was blood. For the CDR3, the sequence is CASSYSGSVFEAFF. The nucleotides are TGTGCCAGCAGTTACTCCGGCAGCGTATTTGAAGCTTTCTTT.